This T cell receptor (beta chain) is from a study of monozygotic twins with cystic fibrosis. V shed 3 bases and J shed 13 bases, with 19 bases lying between them. Germline-derived CDR1 and CDR2 are SGDLS and YYNGEE. This CDR3 contains 14 residues. Whole-study results and caveats: Monozygotic CF twin pairs shared significantly more nucleotide-identical clonotypes than unrelated CF individuals did. Co-twins had the most similar V usage for 13 of 16 pairs, J for 8. Median Simpson clonality of approximately 0.0088 suggested naive T cells predominated.

On this clone: Its antigen is currently unknown.

The data were produced by immunoSEQ multiplex PCR, yet TCRdb's version contains in-frame clones alone and is incomplete. The table records roughly 35,000 clones, over 75% of them present only once. This chain joins TRBV9 and TRBJ1-4; D gene unclear. The specimen was blood. The TCR sequence derives from a girl aged 2 to 9 with cystic fibrosis. The CDR3 DNA reads as TGTGCCAGCAGCGGCAACAGCCCTAGTGAGGGACTGTTTTTT. This translates into CASSGNSPSEGLFF.